Listed here are 20 T cell receptor beta chains from one sample, sequenced in a study of blood T cell repertoires in COVID-19. TCRdb's table, derived via immunoSEQ multiplex PCR, lists solely in-frame clones and lacks some. The sample has approximately 240,000 clones, 80% to 90% seen once; the top ten hold approximately 5.1%. Material: peripheral blood. Receptors were obtained from a woman aged 60-75 years who had recovered from COVID-19.

This clone was seen once. The J gene is TRBJ1-1, the V gene TRBV12-3 or TRBV12-4; D gene unclear. V was cut by 3 bases and J by 3 bases, with 8 bases left in between. This CDR3 region has 13 residues. CDR3: CASSFDRDTEAFF. For the CDR3, the DNA is TGTGCCAGCAGTTTCGACCGGGACACTGAAGCTTTCTTT.

The chain links TRBV11-1 to TRBJ1-1; the match to TRBD1 covers 12 bases. Germline-derived CDR1 and CDR2 are SGHAT and FQDESV (reference sequence). J lost 5 bases, V lost 4 bases, and 2 bases had no gene match. The CDR3 totals 14 residues. This CDR3 is CASSSGQGATEAFF. The CDR3 DNA follows: TGTGCCAGCAGCTCGGGACAGGGGGCGACTGAAGCTTTCTTT.

This clone showed up just a few times. The chain has TRBV7-2 and TRBJ2-7, with 8 nucleotides matching TRBD1. After removal of 5 bases from V and 0 bases from J, the junction contained 6 bases not matched to a gene. The CDR3 spans 15 residues. Germline assignment: CDR1 SGHTA and CDR2 FQGNSA. CDR3 sequence: CASSPNDRGSYEQYF. The CDR3 DNA reads as TGTGCCAGCAGCCCTAATGACAGGGGCTCCTACGAGCAGTACTTC.

The chain links TRBV3-1 (or the pseudogene TRBV3-2) to TRBJ1-2; 7 positions agree with TRBD1. Germline lookup yields CDR1 LGHDT and CDR2 YNNKEL (reference sequence). The CDR3 totals 18 residues. The ends lost 0 bases at V and 3 bases at J; junction bases unmatched: 13. The CDR3 here is CASSQDRWYRDSYYGYTF. The CDR3 region has the DNA TGTGCCAGCAGCCAAGACAGGTGGTACCGGGACAGCTACTATGGCTACACCTTC.

Only one count was recorded for this clone. The J gene is TRBJ2-5, the V gene TRBV9, with 12 bases that match TRBD2. With 0 bases clipped from V and 4 bases from J, the junction kept 10 bases outside the gene matches. CDR1 SGDLS and CDR2 YYNGEE come from the germline V gene. This CDR3 comprises 18 residues. CDR3 region: CASSVGQLAGGFVETQYF. The CDR3 DNA is TGTGCCAGCAGCGTAGGTCAACTAGCGGGGGGTTTTGTAGAGACCCAGTACTTC.

This clone was recorded only once. The chain has TRBV9 and TRBJ2-2; D is perhaps TRBD2 (6 bases). The length of the CDR3 is 15 residues. V lost 0 bases and J 1 base, leaving 7 bases between the germline ends. Germline-derived CDR1 and CDR2 are SGDLS and YYNGEE. The DNA of the CDR3 is TGTGCCAGCAGCGTAGGGGGAGGGAACACCGGGGAGCTGTTTTTT. It specifies CASSVGGGNTGELFF. Full variable domain (outside the CDR3, taken from reference TRBV9 and TRBJ2-2): DSGVTQTPKHLITATGQRVTLRCSPRSGDLSVYWYQQSLDQGLQFLIQYYNGEERAKGNILERFSAQQFPDLHSELNLSSLELGDSALYFCASSVGGGNTGELFFGEGSRLTVL.

The chain employs TRBV30 and TRBJ2-2, with a possible D match to TRBD2 (5 bases). The CDR3 loop spans 14 amino acids. The ends were cut back, 4 bases at V and 3 bases at J, with 12 bases in the middle. Germline CDR1 and CDR2: GTSNPN and SVGIG (reference sequence). CDR3 nucleotide sequence: TGTGCCTGGACGCCGACTACACACACCGGGGAGCTGTTTTTT. It specifies CAWTPTTHTGELFF. Looking up the rest from reference TRBV30 and TRBJ2-2 gives the full variable domain: SQTIHQWPATLVQPVGSPLSLECTVEGTSNPNLYWYRQAAGRGLQLLFYSVGIGQISSEVPQNLSASRPQDRQFILSSKKLLLSDSGFYLCAWTPTTHTGELFFGEGSRLTVL.

This chain joins TRBV7-8 and TRBJ1-2, with no clear D. CDR3 length: 13 amino acids. Trimming shortened V by 4 bases and J by 4 bases, and 10 bases separated the two germline ends. CDR1 is SGHVS, CDR2 FQNEAQ, per germline. The CDR3 DNA reads TGTGCCAGCAGCTACAATCTGCTCTATGGCTACACCTTC. It yields the protein CASSYNLLYGYTF. The entire variable domain, with the rest obtained from reference TRBV7-8 and TRBJ1-2, is as follows: GAGVSQSPRYKVAKRGQDVALRCDPISGHVSLFWYQQALGQGPEFLTYFQNEAQLDKSGLPSDRFFAERPEGSVSTLKIQRTQQEDSAVYLCASSYNLLYGYTFGSGTRLTVV.

The chain couples TRBV7-3 to TRBJ2-7; 7 bases match TRBD1. V was clipped by 8 bases and J by 2 bases; unmatched bases: 15. Germline-derived CDR1 and CDR2 are SGHTA and FQGTGA. This CDR3 has 16 residues. DNA for the CDR3: TGTGCCAGCCTCGGGTGGGGTAGGGACAGCGCCTACGAGCAGTACTTC. This codes for CASLGWGRDSAYEQYF.

CDR3 sequence (DNA): TGTGCCAGCAGCTCACAGGACAGGGGGCAAAACACCATATATTTT. It codes for CASSSQDRGQNTIYF. The chain combines TRBV7-9 with TRBJ1-3, with TRBD1 matching over 11 bases. J lost 6 bases, V lost 4 bases, and 5 bases had no gene match. Germline values: CDR1 SEHNR, CDR2 FQNEAQ (reference sequence). The CDR3 runs to 15 residues.

The V gene is TRBV19, the J gene TRBJ1-2, with TRBD1 identical over 7 bases. The CDR3 spans 16 residues. V dropped 10 bases and J dropped 3; count of bases not matched to a gene: 17. Germline V lookup: CDR1 LNHDA, CDR2 SQIVND (reference sequence). The CDR3, as DNA: TGTGCCACCCTCCGTCTCACGGCAGGGGGTGACTATGGCTACACCTTC. Amino acid sequence: CATLRLTAGGDYGYTF.

The rearrangement uses TRBV5-5 and TRBJ2-1; 8 bases are a match to TRBD2. CDR1 SGHKS and CDR2 YYEKEE come from the germline V gene (reference sequence). Germline trimming cut 2 bases from V and 7 bases from J; bases unmatched to any gene: 2. This CDR3 region has 13 residues. The CDR3 loop is CASSLVAGNEQFF. The DNA of the CDR3 is TGTGCCAGCAGCTTAGTAGCGGGGAATGAGCAGTTCTTC.

The chain has TRBV5-8 and TRBJ1-1, with 8 positions matching TRBD1. Per the germline V gene, CDR1 is SGHTS and CDR2 is YDEGEE. The CDR3 runs 16 residues. Germline trimming cut 2 bases from V and 4 bases from J; bases unmatched to any gene: 10. Here the CDR3 DNA reads TGTGCCAGCAGCTTTAGGACAGGGAGGGGGGGCACTGAAGCTTTCTTT. Its protein is CASSFRTGRGGTEAFF.

This clone was found a few times. The V and J genes are TRBV19 and TRBJ1-5; 8 bases are shared with TRBD1. The CDR3 covers 14 residues. V shed 5 bases and J 6 bases; nucleotides not matched to a gene: 6. CDR1 is LNHDA, CDR2 SQIVND, per germline (reference sequence). Written as DNA, the CDR3 is TGTGCCAGTAGTGTAGGACAGGGCCTTCAGCCCCAGCATTTT. It is translated as CASSVGQGLQPQHF.

The V and J genes are TRBV4-1 and TRBJ1-2; D gene ambiguous. From germline, CDR1 is MGHRA and CDR2 YSYEKL. V gave up 4 bases and J gave up 7 bases, with 13 bases separating them. CDR3 length equals 13 residues. CDR3 in amino acids: CASSPNAASGYTF. CDR3 DNA: TGCGCCAGCAGCCCAAACGCGGCTTCTGGCTACACCTTC.

CDR3 amino acids: CAISDGTGAYEQYF. DNA of the CDR3: TGTGCCATCAGTGACGGGACAGGGGCATACGAGCAGTACTTC. The V and J genes are TRBV10-3 and TRBJ2-7, with 10 nucleotides matching TRBD1. V gave up 3 bases and J gave up 4 bases; unmatched junction bases: 3. The CDR3 extends over 14 amino acids. CDR1 is ENHRY and CDR2 is SYGVKD in the germline V gene.

This clone was recorded once. The chain joins TRBV27 to TRBJ2-7; 8 nucleotides match TRBD1. The V and J ends lost 5 bases and 3 bases, in that order; junction bases with no gene match: 6. The CDR3 extends over 14 amino acids. Germline CDR1 MNHEY, CDR2 SMNVEV (reference sequence). The CDR3 region has the DNA TGTGCCAGCAGTATCCGGGACAGGAGCTACGAGCAGTACTTC. Protein sequence: CASSIRDRSYEQYF.

The rearrangement joins TRBV12-5 to TRBJ1-1, with a possible D match to TRBD1 (6 bases). Germline CDR1 and CDR2: LGHNT and FRNRAP. The CDR3 runs to 12 residues. V was clipped by 4 bases and J by 9 bases, with 12 bases between them. The DNA of the CDR3 is TGTGCTAGTGGTTACTCAGGGGTACAAGCTTTCTTT. This translates into CASGYSGVQAFF.

The J gene is TRBJ2-7, the V gene TRBV11-2; TRBD2 matches 10 bases. Per the germline V gene, CDR1 is SGHAT and CDR2 is FQNNGV. The CDR3 runs 16 residues. The V segment lost 5 bases and the J segment 2 bases; nucleotides outside the gene matches: 9. The CDR3 sequence is CASSPSGTSVTYEQYF. The CDR3 nucleotides read TGTGCCAGCAGCCCATCCGGGACTAGCGTAACCTACGAGCAGTACTTC.

The DNA of the CDR3 is TGTGCCAGCAGCTTACGGGAGGCTGAGCAGTTCTTC. It yields the protein CASSLREAEQFF. The V call is TRBV11-1, the J call TRBJ2-1; 7 bases are shared with TRBD2. This CDR3 is 12 amino acids long. With 2 bases clipped from V and 9 bases from J, the junction kept 1 base outside the gene matches. CDR1 is SGHAT and CDR2 is FQDESV in the germline V gene (reference sequence).